The 27 T cell receptor beta chains listed next were all sequenced from one sample in a study of blood T cells in healthy people across ages. Sample-barcoded 5' priming and a J-beta primer mix drove a second PCR of roughly 6 to 12 cycles. One entry per CDR3 protein results from TCRdb running MiXCR on the 5' RACE reads. The sample contains 600,000 or so distinct CDR3 sequences, under 25% of which appear only once. Sequencing input: blood. Receptors were obtained from a man between 65 and 79 years old in good health.

This clonotype was counted a few times. The J gene is TRBJ2-7, the V gene TRBV20-1, with a tentative D call TRBD2 (5 bases). Trimming cost V 0 bases and J 0 bases, with 15 bases left between them. This CDR3 is built from 16 residues. Germline-derived CDR1 and CDR2 are DFQATT and SNEGSKA (reference sequence). The CDR3 region has the DNA TGCAGTGCTAGAGATGCCGGAGGAAGAAGCTCCTACGAGCAGTACTTC. Protein: CSARDAGGRSSYEQYF.

The chain has TRBV6-5 and TRBJ2-7; 8 positions match TRBD1. The V segment lost 0 bases and the J segment 3 bases; nucleotides outside the gene matches: 19. The germline gives CDR1 MNHEY, CDR2 SVGAGI. CDR3 length: 20 amino acids. CDR3 bases: TGTGCCAGCAGTTACTCAGGCGGACAGGGTTTCGACTCGACCAACTACGAGCAGTACTTC. As protein: CASSYSGGQGFDSTNYEQYF.

This chain uses TRBV27 with TRBJ2-3, with 11 positions matching TRBD1. The trim removed 5 bases at V and 9 bases at J, leaving 7 bases unmatched. CDR1 MNHEY and CDR2 SMNVEV come from the germline V gene (reference sequence). This CDR3 has 14 residues. CDR3 sequence: CASSLDRGLDTQYF. As DNA, the CDR3 is TGTGCCAGCAGTCTGGACAGGGGGCTTGACACGCAGTATTTT.

The chain is built from TRBV20-1 and TRBJ1-2; D is possibly TRBD1 (5 bases). Trimming removed 3 bases from V and 7 bases from J, with 9 bases in between. Germline V CDR1 and CDR2: DFQATT, SNEGSKA (reference sequence). This CDR3 has 11 residues. As DNA, the CDR3 is TGCAGTGCTAGTCGGGACGGTGGCTACACCTTC. Translating gives CSASRDGGYTF.

V and J are TRBV20-1 and TRBJ2-7, with D possibly TRBD2 on 5 matching bases. Germline V gene data show CDR1 as DFQATT and CDR2 as SNEGSKA (reference sequence). The length of the CDR3 is 17 residues. With 0 bases removed from V and 5 bases from J, the gap between germline ends came to 23 bases. The CDR3 nucleotides read TGCAGTGCTAGAGATCCTTTTGGGGTGGGAGTCTCGCACGAGCAGTACTTC. Residues: CSARDPFGVGVSHEQYF.

The table lists this clonotype with a few counts. This chain links TRBV6-2 or TRBV6-3 with TRBJ2-5, with D possibly matching TRBD2 (5 bases). V was cut by 2 bases and J by 11 bases, with 15 bases left in between. Germline V lookup: CDR1 MNHEY, CDR2 SVGEGT. The CDR3 is 13 amino acids. CDR3 in DNA: TGTGCCAGCAGTTACGGAGCGGATATGGTGCAGTACTTC. This gives the protein CASSYGADMVQYF.

The chain employs TRBV2 and TRBJ2-5; 8 bases agree with TRBD2. The CDR3 covers 14 residues. The germline CDR1 and CDR2 sequences are SNHLY and FYNNEI. Unmatched junction bases numbered 4, after V lost 2 bases and J lost 5 bases. CDR3 DNA: TGTGCCAGCAGTGAACGGGAGGGCCATGAGACCCAGTACTTC. Protein product: CASSEREGHETQYF.

This chain joins TRBV20-1 and TRBJ2-6, with D perhaps matching TRBD2 (6 bases). The CDR3 contains 17 residues. Per germline, CDR1 DFQATT and CDR2 SNEGSKA (reference sequence). Trimming stripped 5 bases from V and 2 bases from J, with 19 bases between. CDR3: CSARGIERLAGANVLTF. For the CDR3, the DNA is TGCAGTGCTCGCGGGATTGAGAGACTAGCTGGGGCCAACGTCCTGACTTTC.

Worth noting for this clonotype: The junction differs from germline at one of its ends, possibly a read error. Here the CDR3 reads CASRTGSEKLFF. CDR3 nucleotides: TGTGCCAGCAGGACAGGGAGTGAAAAGCTGTTTTTT. The chain is built from TRBV12-3 or TRBV12-4 and TRBJ1-4; 7 bases fit TRBD1. CDR3 length: 12 residues.

A few counts support this clonotype. The junction departs from the called germline gene at one end, perhaps through a read error. V is TRBV3-1 and J is TRBJ2-5, with 8 bases lining up with TRBD2. The J call may be incorrect, as the DNA end agrees better with TRBJ2-1. The CDR3 sequence is 14 residues long. Germline assignment: CDR1 LGHDT and CDR2 YNNKEL (reference sequence). This CDR3 is CASKKRENYSEQFF. DNA of the CDR3: TGTGCCAGCAAGAAGCGGGAGAACTACAGTGAGCAGTTCTTC.

The chain is built from TRBV20-1 and TRBJ1-1, with D possibly being TRBD1 (5 bases). The germline gives CDR1 DFQATT, CDR2 SNEGSKA (reference sequence). The ends were cut back, 6 bases at V and 3 bases at J, with 17 bases in the middle. The CDR3 has 14 residues. The CDR3 loop reads CSAMYSTGHTEAFF. For the CDR3, the DNA is TGCAGTGCAATGTATTCAACAGGCCACACTGAAGCTTTCTTT.

The V gene is TRBV20-1, the J gene TRBJ1-1; possible D gene TRBD1, 5 bases. Trimming cost V 0 bases and J 4 bases, with 12 bases left between them. CDR3 length: 14 residues. Germline CDR1 DFQATT, CDR2 SNEGSKA (reference sequence). The CDR3 region is CSAREGTPATEAFF. The CDR3 coding sequence is TGCAGTGCTAGAGAGGGGACGCCGGCCACTGAAGCTTTCTTT.

This clonotype was seen only a few times. As DNA, the CDR3 is TGTGCTAGTGGTCCTTCAGGAAGCACAGATACGCAGTATTTT. This gives the protein CASGPSGSTDTQYF. The genes are TRBV12-5 and TRBJ2-3; D gene uncertain. This CDR3 is built from 14 residues. Germline V gene sequence: CDR1 LGHNT, CDR2 FRNRAP. V lost 5 bases to trimming and J lost 0 bases, with 9 bases between them. Full variable domain (rest looked up from reference TRBV12-5 and TRBJ2-3): DARVTQTPRHKVTEMGQEVTMRCQPILGHNTVFWYRQTMMQGLELLAYFRNRAPLDDSGMPKDRFSAEMPDATLATLKIQPSEPRDSAVYFCASGPSGSTDTQYFGPGTRLTVL.

This clonotype was counted at least ten times. This sequence joins TRBV18 and TRBJ2-2, with D unresolved. The V end lost 8 bases, the J end lost 3 bases, and 7 bases lay between the germline ends. The CDR3 is 12 residues long. CDR1 is KGHSH and CDR2 is LQKENI in the germline V gene. The CDR3 protein is CASSPDTGELFF. The CDR3 DNA follows: TGTGCCAGCAGCCCCGACACCGGGGAGCTGTTTTTT.

The rearrangement links TRBV6-5 to TRBJ2-1; D unresolved. CDR3 length: 11 residues. Germline-derived CDR1 and CDR2 are MNHEY and SVGAGI. The germline V and J ends were trimmed by 6 bases and 8 bases, with 8 bases remaining between them. CDR3 region: CASSGSYEQFF. CDR3 sequence (DNA): TGTGCCAGCAGCGGATCCTATGAGCAGTTCTTC.

The sample holds a few counts of this clonotype. In this CDR3 the conserved last residue, phenylalanine or tryptophan, is missing, so a read error is likely. The chain combines TRBV5-1 with TRBJ2-5; D is undetermined. The V and J ends lost 0 bases and 1 base respectively, with 10 bases between them. The CDR3 loop spans 15 amino acids. Germline V gene lookup returns CDR1 SGHRS and CDR2 YFSETQ. CDR3 nucleotide sequence: TGCGCCAGCAGCTTGGCACCAGGTCCCCAAGAGACCCAGTACCTC. It translates to CASSLAPGPQETQYL.

V usage is TRBV30 and J usage is TRBJ1-2; D is perhaps TRBD1 (6 bases). V was trimmed by 5 bases and J by 3 bases, leaving 19 bases between them. CDR3 size: 15 residues. CDR1 and CDR2 from the germline V gene are GTSNPN and SVGIG (reference sequence). The CDR3 region is CAWYGAGAGYYGYTF. CDR3 sequence (DNA): TGTGCCTGGTACGGCGCAGGGGCCGGGTACTATGGCTACACCTTC.

CDR3 DNA: TGTGCCAGCACTTTTGGGGGCGTAGGCGGGGAGCTGTTTTTT. Amino acids: CASTFGGVGGELFF. The V call is TRBV27, the J call TRBJ2-2; possibly TRBD1 for D (6 bases). CDR1 and CDR2 (germline): MNHEY, SMNVEV (reference sequence). V dropped 7 bases and J dropped 7 bases, with 16 bases sitting between them. The CDR3 has 14 residues.

This chain uses TRBV12-3 or TRBV12-4 with TRBJ1-6, with a tentative D call TRBD1 (5 bases). The CDR3 runs to 15 residues. Trimming stripped 7 bases from V and 7 bases from J, with 17 bases between. Here the CDR3 reads CASTLGQGTNSPLHF. The CDR3 nucleotides read TGTGCCAGCACCCTAGGGCAGGGTACGAATTCACCCCTCCACTTT.

In this sample, this clonotype turned up a few times. The rearrangement links TRBV20-1 to TRBJ2-7; possibly TRBD2 for D (5 bases). Looked up from germline, CDR1 is DFQATT and CDR2 is SNEGSKA (reference sequence). Trimming took off 6 bases at V and 1 base at J, with 13 bases between the two ends. CDR3 size: 13 residues. CDR3 residues: CSAQRSQSYEQYF. CDR3 DNA sequence: TGCAGTGCACAGCGGAGCCAATCCTACGAGCAGTACTTC.

This clonotype was detected ten times or more. The chain has TRBV20-1 and TRBJ2-5; a possible D gene is TRBD2 (5 bases). Germline V CDR1 and CDR2: DFQATT, SNEGSKA (reference sequence). V dropped 2 bases and J dropped 2 bases, with 9 bases sitting between them. This CDR3 contains 13 residues. The CDR3 DNA sequence: TGCAGTGCTAGACCGGGGTATCAAGAGACCCAGTACTTC. It encodes CSARPGYQETQYF.

The chain links TRBV3-1 to TRBJ1-1, with D perhaps matching TRBD1 (6 bases). V was trimmed by 2 bases and J by 0 bases, leaving 13 bases between them. Germline V gene lookup returns CDR1 LGHDT and CDR2 YNNKEL (reference sequence). The CDR3 sequence is 16 residues long. The CDR3 DNA follows: TGTGCCAGCAGCCAAAGGGCGACAGGAATGAACACTGAAGCTTTCTTT. Its protein product is CASSQRATGMNTEAFF.

The V gene is TRBV18, the J gene TRBJ2-5; D possibly corresponds to TRBD2 (5 bases). The end of the DNA is better explained by TRBJ2-1, so the J call may be wrong. Germline loops: CDR1 KGHSH, CDR2 LQKENI. This CDR3 has 11 residues. CDR3 in amino acids: CASSPSGEQFF. The CDR3 coding sequence is TGTGCCAGCTCACCCAGCGGAGAGCAGTTCTTC.

The chain uses TRBV20-1 and TRBJ2-7; D ambiguous. This CDR3 has 13 residues. From germline, CDR1 is DFQATT and CDR2 SNEGSKA (reference sequence). V was trimmed by 0 bases and J by 1 base, leaving 7 bases between them. CDR3 protein: CSARDTASYEQYF. CDR3 DNA: TGCAGTGCTAGAGATACCGCGTCCTACGAGCAGTACTTC.

There are a few counts of this clonotype. The chain couples TRBV5-1 to TRBJ2-3; the match to TRBD2 covers 13 bases. V lost 5 bases, J lost 8 bases, and 8 bases stayed unmatched. The CDR3 is 15 residues long. CDR1 and CDR2 (germline): SGHRS, YFSETQ. CDR3 in DNA: TGCGCCAGCAGGCCGGGACTAGCGGGACTAGGTACGCAGTATTTT. It specifies CASRPGLAGLGTQYF. The whole variable domain, remainder taken from reference TRBV5-1 and TRBJ2-3, is KAGVTQTPRYLIKTRGQQVTLSCSPISGHRSVSWYQQTPGQGLQFLFEYFSETQRNKGNFPGRFSGRQFSNSRSEMNVSTLELGDSALYLCASRPGLAGLGTQYFGPGTRLTVL.

This clonotype was seen repeatedly, ten times or more. The chain links TRBV7-8 to TRBJ2-3, with 8 bases identical to TRBD2. Germline V gene lookup returns CDR1 SGHVS and CDR2 FQNEAQ. This CDR3 region has 15 residues. V lost 5 bases, J lost 6 bases, and 10 bases stayed unmatched. The CDR3 sequence is CASSGTSGTLDTQYF. CDR3 DNA sequence: TGTGCCAGCAGCGGTACTAGCGGTACACTCGATACGCAGTATTTT.

The CDR3 sequence: CSVLWGTYEQYF. The CDR3, as DNA: TGCAGCGTTTTATGGGGAACCTACGAGCAGTACTTC. The J gene is TRBJ2-7, the V gene TRBV29-1; D unclear. From germline, CDR1 is SQVTM and CDR2 ANQGSEA. The ends were cut back, 5 bases at V and 2 bases at J, with 10 bases in the middle. This CDR3 spans 12 amino acids.